Presented here are 6 T cell receptor beta chains from one specimen sequenced in a study of early T cells in non-severe SARS-CoV-2 infection. TCRdb redid the calling of the 5' RACE reads with MiXCR, one entry per CDR3 protein. The table includes tens of thousands of distinct CDR3 sequences, roughly 9.5% detected once. Sequencing was performed on whole blood. The receptor source for this set is an adult who was a healthcare worker with PCR-confirmed SARS-CoV-2 infection or an uninfected control (not recorded which).

This clonotype was detected ten times or more. The gene calls are TRBV7-3 and TRBJ1-2; 8 positions match TRBD1. J was trimmed by 6 bases and V by 1 base; bases with no gene match: 10. The germline V gene encodes CDR1 SGHTA and CDR2 FQGTGA. The CDR3 runs 16 residues. In DNA form, the CDR3 reads TGTGCCAGCAGCTTAAACCCGATGACAGGGGTGGATGGCTACACCTTC. It translates to CASSLNPMTGVDGYTF.

This clonotype has a count of ten or more. The CDR3 here is CASSDWDRGSYEQYF. In nucleotides, the CDR3 is TGTGCCAGCAGTGATTGGGACAGGGGTTCGTACGAGCAGTACTTC. This chain uses TRBV2 with TRBJ2-7; TRBD1 aligns across 10 bases. Looked up from germline, CDR1 is SNHLY and CDR2 is FYNNEI. Trimming cost V 3 bases and J 4 bases; bases outside gene matches: 6. This CDR3 is built from 15 residues.

The J gene is TRBJ1-3, the V gene TRBV18; D may be TRBD1 (6 bases). V was clipped by 5 bases and J by 0 bases, with 8 bases between them. Per germline, CDR1 KGHSH and CDR2 LQKENI. The CDR3 extends over 14 amino acids. The CDR3 loop reads CASSRQDSGNTIYF. The CDR3 bases are TGTGCCAGCTCAAGACAGGACTCTGGAAACACCATATATTTT. The whole variable domain, filled in from reference TRBV18 and TRBJ1-3, reads NAGVMQNPRHLVRRRGQEARLRCSPMKGHSHVYWYRQLPEEGLKFMVYLQKENIIDESGMPKERFSAEFPKEGPSILRIQQVVRGDSAAYFCASSRQDSGNTIYFGEGSWLTVV.

This clonotype came up a few times. This sequence joins TRBV29-1 and TRBJ2-3; D gene uncertain. This CDR3 region has 13 residues. The V end was cut by 1 base, the J end by 12 bases, with 17 bases between. Germline CDR1 is SQVTM and CDR2 is ANQGSEA. The CDR3, as DNA: TGCAGCGTTGAAGTGTCGGCGGTCAAGGGCCAGTATTTT. This encodes CSVEVSAVKGQYF.

The chain is built from TRBV24-1 and TRBJ2-2; 7 nucleotides match TRBD1. This CDR3 spans 17 amino acids. V shed 5 bases and J 2 bases; nucleotides not matched to a gene: 10. Germline V gene lookup returns CDR1 KGHDR and CDR2 SFDVKD. CDR3 amino acids: CATSAPTGTVNTGELFF. The CDR3 DNA reads TGTGCCACCAGTGCGCCCACCGGGACAGTCAACACCGGGGAGCTGTTTTTT.

This clonotype was observed a few times. The V gene is TRBV11-2, the J gene TRBJ1-5; tentatively, D is TRBD1 (5 bases). Germline V gene data show CDR1 as SGHAT and CDR2 as FQNNGV. CDR3 length: 15 amino acids. Trimming took 0 bases from V and 5 from J, leaving 11 bases between them. Written as DNA, the CDR3 is TGTGCCAGCAGCTTAGAGGGTCAGGGTTATCAGCCCCAGCATTTT. Protein sequence: CASSLEGQGYQPQHF. The entire variable domain, with the rest obtained from reference TRBV11-2 and TRBJ1-5, is as follows: EAGVAQSPRYKIIEKRQSVAFWCNPISGHATLYWYQQILGQGPKLLIQFQNNGVVDDSQLPKDRFSAERLKGVDSTLKIQPAKLEDSAVYLCASSLEGQGYQPQHFGDGTRLSIL.